This T cell receptor (beta chain) was observed in a study of Ad26.COV2.S vaccination and SARS-CoV-2 variants (TCRdb year 2021). Broadly, across the study: Vaccine-arm donors came from COV1001, a multicentre, randomized, double-blind, placebo-controlled phase I-IIa trial of Ad26.COV2.S in healthy adults. Ad26.COV2.S was administered intramuscularly at a dose of 5x10^10 or 1x10^11 viral particles, either as one shot or as two shots given 56 days apart. The specificity and breadth of SARS-CoV-2-reactive T cell receptors after Ad26.COV2.S vaccination were assessed by TCRbeta repertoire sequencing. The TCR-sequenced set comprised about 32 samples: around 20 Ad26.COV2.S vaccine recipients, 5 placebo recipients and 8 SARS-CoV-2 convalescent individuals. Participants in the trial were split at random into five groups of five each, receiving low-dose or high-dose Ad26.COV2.S once or twice, or else placebo on both occasions. Throughout the experiments and outcome assessment, investigators stayed blinded to trial group allocation.

The sample's treatment or condition, from its label and the paper: some 20 received Ad26.COV2.S at low or high dose, single or two shots; about 5 received placebo; per-sample allocation not given. For vaccine and placebo recipients, repertoires were sequenced using samples collected on day 63 after the first injection. In Cohort 1b, about two dozen adults aged 18-55 years were enrolled at a single site in Boston, USA, between 29 July and 7 August 2020. Ad26.COV2.S consisted of a replication-incompetent adenovirus type 26 vector by which a prefusion-stabilized SARS-CoV-2 spike protein from the original Wuhan strain was expressed. A note on this clone: It lacks a known antigen. No base qualities exist here, and no much larger clone lies one base off it.

Beyond this particular receptor, the publication reports: It was noted by the authors that total T cell responses may have been underestimated by the TCR breadth and depth analyses. Spike-specific TCR breadth was higher in Ad26.COV2.S recipients than in placebo recipients (P = 0.0014). Comparing responses between vaccine doses or regimens was not something the study was powered to do. Non-spike TCR breadth was comparable between vaccine and placebo recipients, consistent with the vaccine containing only spike. Substantial breadth of spike-specific CD8+ and CD4+ T cell responses was reported after vaccination.

V was cut back by 5 bases and J by 3 bases, leaving a gap of 19 bases between them. Counted from cysteine to phenylalanine, this CDR3 has 16 amino acids. Here the CDR3 DNA is all that survives: 48 bases in frame from base 1. Per the germline V gene (reference sequence), MNHEY is the CDR1 and SMNVEV is the CDR2. The immunoSEQ Assay was used to sequence TCRbeta CDR3 regions. After extraction, genomic DNA underwent amplification by bias-controlled multiplex PCR, followed by high-throughput sequencing. The source study handled its data this way. To quantify the absolute abundance of every unique TCRbeta CDR3 region, sequences were collapsed and filtered. Usable DNA was measured by amplifying reference genes present in all nucleated cells, and TCRbeta template counts were normalized to that usable DNA to estimate T cell fraction. Repertoire TCRs were annotated as SARS-CoV-2-specific by exact matching of V gene, CDR3 amino acid sequence and J gene to a known reactive TCR set. The reference SARS-CoV-2 TCR set was obtained from MIRA and was filtered for enrichment in COVID-19-positive ImmuneCODE repertoires, whereby public or cross-reactive TCRs were removed. Using the MIRA antigens, annotated TCRs were further analysed by specific ORF or by position within an ORF. Depth was the summed frequency of annotated unique rearrangements, while breadth was defined as annotated unique rearrangements over total unique productive rearrangements. TCR breadth was compared between groups using two-sided Wilcoxon rank-sum tests. This immuneACCESS table, as held by TCRdb, lists in-frame sequences with V and J called but not all clones. Of the missing ones, under half trace to an unresolved V gene in checked studies; the others have no known cause. Clone size and the V and J calls come from that table; the DNA yielded D and trimming. For this sample the table gives around 310,000 clones, of which 90% were detected only once. Approximately 5% of the sample comes from the top ten.

This sequence uses TRBV27 and TRBJ1-1; the D segment could be TRBD1, given 6 matching bases. The TCR comes from a person between 18 and 65 years old who received the Ad26.COV2.S COVID-19 vaccine or a placebo. The sample in question was peripheral blood, obtained in a trial of Ad26.COV2.S vaccine versus placebo. The DNA reads TGTGCCAGCAGTAGGACAGTCCTAGTAGAGGACACTGAAGCTTTCTTT. It codes for CASSRTVLVEDTEAFF.